This TCR beta chain was identified in a study of blood T cell repertoires in COVID-19. About the research overall: Sources were T cells, B-cell-depleted T cells, or PBMCs; the material itself was cDNA or gDNA.

The protocol was immunoSEQ multiplex PCR, while the TCRdb copy is restricted to in-frame clones and leaves out a portion. The profile shows about 210,000 clones, around 85% of them singletons. This clone was observed once. Sequencing input: peripheral blood. The receptor was isolated from an older woman with COVID-19, enrolled during active disease.

CDR3 sequence: CASRSGTSGSGELFF. For the CDR3, the DNA is TGTGCCAGCAGATCCGGGACTAGCGGGAGTGGGGAGCTGTTTTTT. This rearrangement joins TRBV6-4 to TRBJ2-2; 14 bases fit TRBD2. Germline V CDR1 and CDR2: MRHNA, SNTAGT. CDR3 size: 15 residues. V trimming: 6 bases; J trimming: 8 bases; junction bases outside the gene matches: 5.